Detailed here is one T cell receptor (beta chain). The repertoire was sequenced with immunoSEQ multiplex PCR; TCRdb's copy has only in-frame clones and lacks some. The table shows around 60,000 clones, with over 80% occurring only once. Trimming removed 0 bases at V and 0 bases at J, with 7 bases between. CDR1 and CDR2 from the germline V gene are LGHNA and YNFKEQ. CDR3 size: 15 residues. These data come from a study of identifying expanded T cells in peripheral blood. This chain uses TRBV4-2 with TRBJ2-3, with D unclear. Sequenced material: blood. This receptor was taken from a person aged 18 to 75 in good health. CDR3 amino acids: CASSQDPRSTDTQYF. As DNA, the CDR3 is TGTGCCAGCAGCCAAGATCCCCGAAGCACAGATACGCAGTATTTT.